One and the same sample provided the 27 T cell receptor beta chains below, sequenced in a study of cytomegalovirus exposure and HLA in healthy donors. Both 60 Vbeta primers and 13 Jbeta primers went into the PCR. Assay used: immunoSEQ multiplex PCR; TCRdb lists only in-frame clones, some missing. The sample holds about 150,000 clones, around two thirds seen once. Sequencing was performed on PBMCs. The receptors derive from a man aged 30 to 39 in good health and CMV-seropositive.

The V gene is TRBV28, the J gene TRBJ2-7; 11 nucleotides line up with TRBD2. Per germline, CDR1 MDHEN and CDR2 SYDVKM. V was pared by 7 bases and J by 2 bases, with 7 bases of the junction left unmatched. The CDR3 totals 15 residues. CDR3 DNA sequence: TGTGCCAGCAATCCGACTAGCGGGGTGACCTACGAGCAGTACTTC. Protein product: CASNPTSGVTYEQYF. Variable domain in full (rest from reference TRBV28 and TRBJ2-7): DVKVTQSSRYLVKRTGEKVFLECVQDMDHENMFWYRQDPGLGLRLIYFSYDVKMKEKGDIPEGYSVSREKKERFSLILESASTNQTSMYLCASNPTSGVTYEQYFGPGTRLTVT.

The chain links TRBV4-1 to TRBJ1-2; the D is unclear. Germline V gene data show CDR1 as MGHRA and CDR2 as YSYEKL. The CDR3 runs to 15 residues. The V end was cut by 0 bases, the J end by 5 bases, with 13 bases between. In DNA form, the CDR3 reads TGCGCCAGCAGCCAAGAAGCGCCCCCTGGGTATGGCTACACCTTC. This gives the protein CASSQEAPPGYGYTF.

There are a few counts of this clone. The V and J genes are TRBV10-3 and TRBJ2-1, with TRBD2 identical over 9 bases. The V gene's germline CDR1 is ENHRY and CDR2 SYGVKD. This CDR3 comprises 15 residues. The J segment lost 8 bases and the V segment lost 3 bases, leaving 8 bases of the junction unmatched. CDR3 amino acids: CAISDSGSAGDEQFF. The CDR3 DNA is TGTGCCATCAGTGATAGCGGGAGTGCAGGAGATGAGCAGTTCTTC.

V gene TRBV6-5 combines with J gene TRBJ2-7; 8 positions agree with TRBD2. There are 15 residues in the CDR3. The trim removed 0 bases at V and 6 bases at J, leaving 7 bases unmatched. Germline loops: CDR1 MNHEY, CDR2 SVGAGI. The CDR3 sequence: CASSYSTGLAGEQYF. As DNA, the CDR3 is TGTGCCAGCAGTTACTCCACGGGGCTAGCGGGCGAGCAGTACTTC.

V and J are TRBV27 and TRBJ2-7; possibly TRBD2 for D (5 bases). CDR3 size: 15 residues. Germline loops: CDR1 MNHEY, CDR2 SMNVEV (reference sequence). Trimming left V 8 bases short and J 1 base short, with 18 bases between. The CDR3 nucleotides are TGTGCCAGCCGGTGGGCTGACGCGGGTTCCTACGAGCAGTACTTC. Amino acid sequence: CASRWADAGSYEQYF.

V and J are TRBV10-3 and TRBJ2-7; D is ambiguous. This CDR3 has 14 residues. Per germline, CDR1 ENHRY and CDR2 SYGVKD. V was trimmed by 0 bases and J by 0 bases, leaving 6 bases between them. The CDR3 protein is CAISESFLSYEQYF. The DNA for the CDR3 is TGTGCCATCAGTGAGTCGTTCCTCTCCTACGAGCAGTACTTC.

The rearrangement links TRBV9 to TRBJ2-1; tentatively, D is TRBD2 (5 bases). Germline values: CDR1 SGDLS, CDR2 YYNGEE. This CDR3 is built from 15 residues. V was clipped by 0 bases and J by 1 base, with 8 bases between them. CDR3 nucleotides: TGTGCCAGCAGCGTAGCTAGCAGGTCCTACAATGAGCAGTTCTTC. This sequence encodes CASSVASRSYNEQFF.

This clone was seen a few times. This chain links TRBV5-6 with TRBJ2-5; TRBD2 aligns across 12 bases. Trimming at V came to 2 bases and at J to 5 bases, leaving 7 bases not matched to a gene. This CDR3 has 16 amino acids. CDR1 and CDR2 from the germline V gene are SGHDT and YYEEEE. The CDR3 coding sequence is TGTGCCAGCAGCTTTGTACTAGCGGGAGGTGGGGAGACCCAGTACTTC. It translates to CASSFVLAGGGETQYF.

The V call is TRBV5-1, the J call TRBJ2-1; TRBD2 aligns across 15 bases. Germline V gene data show CDR1 as SGHRS and CDR2 as YFSETQ. The CDR3 consists of 18 residues. J gave up 7 bases and V 2 bases, and 10 bases lay outside the gene matches. DNA of the CDR3: TGCGCCAGCAGCTTCGGGGGCCGCGGACTAGCGGGAGGGAATGAGCAGTTCTTC. It specifies CASSFGGRGLAGGNEQFF.

This clone was detected a few times. The chain combines TRBV11-2 with TRBJ1-5; TRBD1 might be the D (6 bases). V was pared by 5 bases and J by 7 bases, with 12 bases between. This CDR3 comprises 13 residues. Germline CDR1 is SGHAT and CDR2 is FQNNGV. CDR3 in amino acids: CASSRTGRQPQHF. CDR3 coding DNA: TGTGCCAGCAGCCGAACAGGGCGACAGCCCCAGCATTTT.

This rearrangement joins TRBV6-5 to TRBJ1-2, with TRBD1 as a possible D gene (5 bases). Trimming stripped 0 bases from V and 3 bases from J, with 8 bases between. Germline CDR1 is MNHEY and CDR2 is SVGAGI. The CDR3 totals 14 residues. DNA for the CDR3: TGTGCCAGCAGTTACTCTGACAGATACTATGGCTACACCTTC. Translation gives CASSYSDRYYGYTF.

Of note for this clone: Germline is not matched at one junction end, which may reflect a read error. The V call is TRBV7-9, the J call TRBJ2-7; 7 positions match TRBD1. Germline values: CDR1 SEHNR, CDR2 FQNEAQ (reference sequence). The CDR3 runs to 16 residues. The CDR3 coding sequence is TGTTCCAGCAGCCTTGATGAGGGGGCCACTTCGGGAGAGCAGTACTTC. It is translated as CSSSLDEGATSGEQYF.

This chain joins TRBV30 and TRBJ1-5; no clear D gene. Germline CDR1 GTSNPN, CDR2 SVGIG (reference sequence). V was clipped by 1 base and J by 0 bases, with 13 bases between them. The CDR3 runs 16 residues. CDR3 sequence: CAWSDPRRYSNQPQHF. The CDR3 region has the DNA TGTGCCTGGAGTGACCCTAGAAGATATAGCAATCAGCCCCAGCATTTT.

The V call is TRBV5-4, the J call TRBJ2-3; 7 positions match TRBD2. CDR1 and CDR2 (germline): SGHNT, YYREEE (reference sequence). J gave up 5 bases and V 4 bases, and 4 bases lay outside the gene matches. The CDR3 is 13 amino acids. The CDR3 nucleotides read TGTGCCAGCAGCAGACTAGCCCAAGATACGCAGTATTTT. Encoded protein: CASSRLAQDTQYF.

This sequence joins TRBV11-2 and TRBJ2-2; no clear D. The CDR3 totals 13 residues. Germline CDR1 and CDR2: SGHAT and FQNNGV. Between the trimmed V and J ends, which lost 5 bases and 3 bases, there was a span of 7 bases. The CDR3 bases are TGTGCCAGCAGCCCTACCTACACCGGGGAGCTGTTTTTT. Protein sequence: CASSPTYTGELFF.

This clone was observed a few times. CDR3 loop: CASSYGRDTEAFF. The CDR3 coding sequence is TGTGCCAGCAGTTACGGCCGGGACACTGAAGCTTTCTTT. The chain has TRBV6-6 and TRBJ1-1; the D is unclear. The CDR3 consists of 13 residues. The germline CDR1 and CDR2 sequences are MNHNY and SVGAGI (reference sequence). Deletions cut 2 bases from V and 3 bases from J, with 7 bases between.

Only a few counts were recorded for this clone. The chain combines TRBV28 with TRBJ2-7; TRBD1 matches 7 bases. The V and J ends lost 5 bases and 2 bases, in that order; junction bases with no gene match: 9. Germline V gene sequence: CDR1 MDHEN, CDR2 SYDVKM. This CDR3 contains 15 residues. In nucleotides, the CDR3 is TGTGCCAGCAGTCAGAGACAGGGCCGGACCTACGAGCAGTACTTC. Amino acids: CASSQRQGRTYEQYF. Together with reference TRBV28 and TRBJ2-7, the CDR3 gives the full variable domain: DVKVTQSSRYLVKRTGEKVFLECVQDMDHENMFWYRQDPGLGLRLIYFSYDVKMKEKGDIPEGYSVSREKKERFSLILESASTNQTSMYLCASSQRQGRTYEQYFGPGTRLTVT.

This chain uses TRBV4-1 with TRBJ2-1; 12 bases align to TRBD2. CDR3 length equals 16 residues. The germline gives CDR1 MGHRA, CDR2 YSYEKL. V shed 3 bases and J 7 bases; nucleotides not matched to a gene: 7. The CDR3 DNA reads TGCGCCAGCAGCCAGTTGACTAGCGGGAGACGGAATGAGCAGTTCTTC. Translated: CASSQLTSGRRNEQFF.

There are a few counts of this clone. The V and J genes are TRBV4-2 and TRBJ2-2; possible D gene TRBD2, 6 bases. Looked up from germline, CDR1 is LGHNA and CDR2 is YNFKEQ. V was cut by 4 bases and J by 6 bases, with 21 bases left in between. The CDR3 runs 17 residues. CDR3 nucleotide sequence: TGTGCCAGCAGCCCAGGGAGTGGAAGCGGGTCTTCCGGGGAGCTGTTTTTT. It codes for CASSPGSGSGSSGELFF.

This chain uses TRBV28 with TRBJ2-7; 7 bases match TRBD2. The germline gives CDR1 MDHEN, CDR2 SYDVKM. The CDR3 runs 15 residues. Trimming at V came to 7 bases and at J to 3 bases, leaving 12 bases not matched to a gene. Written as DNA, the CDR3 is TGTGCCAGCATGGAGTGGCGGGAGACACTCTACGAGCAGTACTTC. Translating it yields CASMEWRETLYEQYF.

This sequence joins TRBV11-2 and TRBJ2-7; 7 positions agree with TRBD2. The V segment lost 4 bases and the J segment 0 bases; nucleotides outside the gene matches: 6. Per germline, CDR1 SGHAT and CDR2 FQNNGV. The CDR3 length is 15 residues. CDR3 amino acids: CASSSIAGYSYEQYF. DNA of the CDR3: TGTGCCAGCAGCTCGATAGCGGGCTACTCCTACGAGCAGTACTTC. Complete variable domain (other parts from reference TRBV11-2 and TRBJ2-7): EAGVAQSPRYKIIEKRQSVAFWCNPISGHATLYWYQQILGQGPKLLIQFQNNGVVDDSQLPKDRFSAERLKGVDSTLKIQPAKLEDSAVYLCASSSIAGYSYEQYFGPGTRLTVT.

The CDR3 DNA is TGTGCCAGCAGGGGGGCCCTTAACTATGGCTACACCTTC. It encodes CASRGALNYGYTF. The chain employs TRBV25-1 and TRBJ1-2, with D maybe TRBD1 (6 bases). The CDR3 is 13 residues long. Germline CDR1 is MGHDK and CDR2 is SYGVNS. Trimming stripped 6 bases from V and 1 base from J, with 9 bases between.

This chain uses TRBV30 with TRBJ2-7, with 12 bases fitting TRBD2. The trim removed 2 bases at V and 6 bases at J, leaving 5 bases unmatched. The CDR3 loop spans 14 amino acids. The germline CDR1 and CDR2 sequences are GTSNPN and SVGIG (reference sequence). The CDR3 loop is CAWSRLAGESEQYF. In DNA form, the CDR3 reads TGTGCCTGGAGTAGACTAGCGGGAGAGAGCGAGCAGTACTTC.

The V and J genes are TRBV9 and TRBJ2-3; 9 bases are shared with TRBD1. CDR3 size: 14 residues. Germline V gene sequence: CDR1 SGDLS, CDR2 YYNGEE. J was trimmed by 5 bases and V by 3 bases; bases with no gene match: 4. The CDR3 region is CASSDRGLGDTQYF. The CDR3, as DNA: TGTGCCAGCAGCGACAGGGGGCTTGGAGATACGCAGTATTTT.

The chain employs TRBV19 and TRBJ2-1, with D perhaps TRBD1 (6 bases). The germline V gene has CDR1 LNHDA and CDR2 SQIVND (reference sequence). Trimming removed 3 bases from V and 10 bases from J, with 22 bases in between. This CDR3 is built from 16 residues. The CDR3: CASSIGGAGAVGEQFF. As DNA, the CDR3 is TGTGCCAGTAGTATCGGAGGAGCAGGGGCGGTCGGGGAGCAGTTCTTC.

This chain joins TRBV2 and TRBJ2-7; D not resolved. Germline V gene sequence: CDR1 SNHLY, CDR2 FYNNEI. This CDR3 contains 12 residues. V was shortened by 6 bases and J by 7 bases, with 13 bases between the two germline ends. Written as DNA, the CDR3 is TGTGCCAGCAGGACCACTACATGGGAGCAGTACTTC. Protein: CASRTTTWEQYF.

V is TRBV6-5 and J is TRBJ2-7; D is ambiguous. The CDR3 consists of 12 residues. V was shortened by 2 bases and J by 6 bases, with 8 bases between the two germline ends. Looked up from germline, CDR1 is MNHEY and CDR2 is SVGAGI. The CDR3 DNA follows: TGTGCCAGCAGTTACCCCCCAGGCGAGCAGTACTTC. Translated: CASSYPPGEQYF.